The 28 T cell receptor beta chains below all came from one sample that was sequenced in a study of beta chain features in type 1 diabetes. The whole isolated RNA underwent reverse transcription, so sequencing captured expressed TCRB transcripts. This table comes from immunoSEQ multiplex PCR, and its TCRdb copy is limited to in-frame clones, with some not included. The top ten hold 0.028% of the sample, which has a few hundred thousand clones, 20% seen once. Study-wide results and caveats: When Type 1 diabetes patients were examined, their TCRB CDR3s proved moderately but significantly shorter in all four CD4+ subsets.

What these receptors recognize is not known. The sequencing sample was made of naive CD4+ T cells from blood. These receptors all stem from a woman aged 40 to 55 with type 1 diabetes.

V is TRBV29-1 and J is TRBJ2-3, with D tentatively TRBD1 (6 bases). The length of the CDR3 is 14 residues. V shed 4 bases and J shed 4 bases, with 15 bases lying between them. The germline V gene has CDR1 SQVTM and CDR2 ANQGSEA. The chain's CDR3 is CSVVMAGESDTQYF. The CDR3, as DNA: TGCAGCGTTGTCATGGCAGGGGAATCAGATACGCAGTATTTT.

V usage is TRBV27 and J usage is TRBJ2-5; perhaps TRBD2 as D (7 bases). The germline V and J ends were trimmed by 3 bases and 4 bases, with 15 bases remaining between them. The CDR3 extends over 15 amino acids. Germline CDR1 MNHEY, CDR2 SMNVEV (reference sequence). This CDR3 reads CASSFEGGTPETQYF. The CDR3 coding sequence is TGTGCCAGCAGTTTTGAGGGGGGGACGCCAGAGACCCAGTACTTC.

The chain uses TRBV9 and TRBJ1-2; 7 nucleotides align to TRBD1. Looked up from germline, CDR1 is SGDLS and CDR2 is YYNGEE. J lost 5 bases, V lost 4 bases, and 5 bases had no gene match. This CDR3 has 13 amino acids. CDR3 protein: CASSSTGEYGYTF. The CDR3 nucleotides read TGTGCCAGCAGCTCAACAGGGGAGTATGGCTACACCTTC.

This clone came up a few times. V and J are TRBV29-1 and TRBJ1-1; maybe TRBD1 (6 bases). V lost 5 bases and J lost 3, with 13 bases in between. The CDR3 contains 13 residues. In germline, CDR1 is SQVTM, CDR2 ANQGSEA. The CDR3 here is CSVRRKGDTEAFF. The CDR3 coding sequence is TGCAGCGTTCGGCGGAAGGGGGACACTGAAGCTTTCTTT.

This clone has a handful of counts. The J gene is TRBJ2-5, the V gene TRBV5-1, with 8 positions matching TRBD1. The V gene's germline CDR1 is SGHRS and CDR2 YFSETQ. V was pared by 4 bases and J by 3 bases, with 11 bases of the junction left unmatched. The CDR3 totals 16 residues. CDR3 nucleotide sequence: TGCGCCAGCAGCACCTTTGCCCTACAGGGGGAAGAGACCCAGTACTTC. Protein sequence: CASSTFALQGEETQYF. Together with reference TRBV5-1 and TRBJ2-5, the CDR3 gives the full variable domain: KAGVTQTPRYLIKTRGQQVTLSCSPISGHRSVSWYQQTPGQGLQFLFEYFSETQRNKGNFPGRFSGRQFSNSRSEMNVSTLELGDSALYLCASSTFALQGEETQYFGPGTRLLVL.

The chain recombines TRBV7-3 with TRBJ1-1; the D gene is possibly TRBD1 (6 bases). Germline V gene lookup returns CDR1 SGHTA and CDR2 FQGTGA. Trimming left V 8 bases short and J 1 base short, with 17 bases between. This CDR3 region has 15 residues. The DNA for the CDR3 is TGTGCCAGCTCTAGCTCCGGGACACCGAACACTGAAGCTTTCTTT. Translation: CASSSSGTPNTEAFF.

The rearrangement links TRBV4-2 to TRBJ2-7; D remains unclear. V lost 0 bases to trimming and J lost 3 bases, with 12 bases between them. The germline CDR1 and CDR2 sequences are LGHNA and YNFKEQ. CDR3 length: 15 amino acids. The chain's CDR3 is CASSQETASIYEQYF. Written as DNA, the CDR3 is TGTGCCAGCAGCCAAGAGACTGCCAGCATCTACGAGCAGTACTTC.

This clone appeared a few times. The chain employs TRBV28 and TRBJ2-2; 9 bases are a match to TRBD1. This CDR3 has 14 residues. J gave up 7 bases and V 5 bases, and 5 bases lay outside the gene matches. CDR1 is MDHEN and CDR2 is SYDVKM in the germline V gene. DNA for the CDR3: TGTGCCAGCAGTCCAGGACAGGGGCACGGGGAGCTGTTTTTT. This encodes CASSPGQGHGELFF.

V is TRBV4-3 and J is TRBJ2-7; 13 bases map to TRBD2. This CDR3 region has 19 residues. After removal of 0 bases from V and 2 bases from J, the junction contained 10 bases not matched to a gene. The germline CDR1 and CDR2 sequences are LGHNA and YSLEER. CDR3 coding DNA: TGCGCCAGCAGCCAAGATATCCCGGGACTAGCGGGACCGACCTACGAGCAGTACTTC. Its translation: CASSQDIPGLAGPTYEQYF.

This clone was seen just once. The genes are TRBV10-3 and TRBJ2-7; 12 positions agree with TRBD1. The CDR3 length is 13 residues. V lost 6 bases and J lost 5; bases outside the gene matches: 2. Germline V gene data show CDR1 as ENHRY and CDR2 as SYGVKD. CDR3: CAIRGTGGNEQYF. DNA for the CDR3: TGTGCCATCAGGGGGACAGGGGGCAACGAGCAGTACTTC.

The rearrangement uses TRBV5-6 and TRBJ2-7; TRBD1 is a possible D gene (5 bases). CDR3 size: 12 residues. The V end was cut by 1 base, the J end by 3 bases, with 5 bases between. CDR1 is SGHDT and CDR2 is YYEEEE in the germline V gene. CDR3 residues: CASSLTGYEQYF. CDR3 in DNA: TGTGCCAGCAGCTTGACAGGCTACGAGCAGTACTTC.

This CDR3 is CASSFWPGQGTYEQYF. CDR3 DNA: TGTGCCAGCAGCTTTTGGCCGGGACAGGGGACCTACGAGCAGTACTTC. The rearrangement links TRBV7-9 to TRBJ2-7; 10 bases align to TRBD1. The CDR3 is 16 amino acids. V lost 3 bases and J lost 2; bases outside the gene matches: 7. Germline-derived CDR1 and CDR2 are SEHNR and FQNEAQ (reference sequence).

V gene TRBV28 combines with J gene TRBJ2-1, with TRBD2 matching over 8 bases. Trimming cost V 6 bases and J 0 bases; bases outside gene matches: 7. The CDR3 runs to 16 residues. Germline-derived CDR1 and CDR2 are MDHEN and SYDVKM. The CDR3 region has the DNA TGTGCCAGCAGATCCGGGGGGGTTAGCTCCTACAATGAGCAGTTCTTC. Its protein product is CASRSGGVSSYNEQFF.

This sequence joins TRBV5-1 and TRBJ1-1; D uncertain. This CDR3 region has 13 residues. The V gene's germline CDR1 is SGHRS and CDR2 YFSETQ. V dropped 2 bases and J dropped 1 base, with 6 bases sitting between them. CDR3 bases: TGCGCCAGCAGCTTCCAACAGAACACTGAAGCTTTCTTT. Amino acid sequence: CASSFQQNTEAFF.

The V and J genes are TRBV18 and TRBJ1-2, with 7 positions matching TRBD1. Germline-derived CDR1 and CDR2 are KGHSH and LQKENI. This CDR3 has 13 amino acids. Losses at the gene ends were 6 bases for V and 2 bases for J; bases not matched to a gene: 3. CDR3 region: CASSQQGNYGYTF. CDR3 nucleotides: TGTGCCAGCTCTCAACAGGGGAACTATGGCTACACCTTC.

The chain carries TRBV4-1 and TRBJ2-1; 9 bases map to TRBD2. Germline trimming cut 4 bases from V and 4 bases from J; bases unmatched to any gene: 8. Germline V CDR1 and CDR2: MGHRA, YSYEKL. CDR3 length: 16 residues. The DNA for the CDR3 is TGCGCCAGCAGCCTCGGACTAGCGCCTTCATACAATGAGCAGTTCTTC. As protein: CASSLGLAPSYNEQFF.

The chain links TRBV28 to TRBJ2-7; D remains unclear. The CDR3 is 11 amino acids. CDR1 is MDHEN and CDR2 is SYDVKM in the germline V gene. The V gene lost 5 bases and the J gene lost 7 bases, with 9 bases spanning the gap. CDR3 DNA sequence: TGTGCCAGCAGTCCTTCGCGGGAGCAGTACTTC. Protein: CASSPSREQYF. Complete variable domain (other parts from reference TRBV28 and TRBJ2-7): DVKVTQSSRYLVKRTGEKVFLECVQDMDHENMFWYRQDPGLGLRLIYFSYDVKMKEKGDIPEGYSVSREKKERFSLILESASTNQTSMYLCASSPSREQYFGPGTRLTVT.

This clone occurred a few times. The chain is built from TRBV9 and TRBJ2-1; TRBD1 matches 7 bases. V shed 0 bases and J 10 bases; nucleotides not matched to a gene: 10. This CDR3 is built from 15 residues. Germline V CDR1 and CDR2: SGDLS, YYNGEE. CDR3 bases: TGTGCCAGCAGCGTAGCGGGACAGACTACAAACGAGCAGTTCTTC. Its translation: CASSVAGQTTNEQFF.

This clone was found a few times. The chain recombines TRBV28 with TRBJ1-1; D possibly corresponds to TRBD1 (6 bases). From germline, CDR1 is MDHEN and CDR2 SYDVKM. V was trimmed by 5 bases and J by 8 bases, leaving 12 bases between them. The CDR3 runs to 12 residues. CDR3 bases: TGTGCCAGCAGTATTATTCAGGGGGAAGCTTTCTTT. The encoded protein is CASSIIQGEAFF.

The chain links TRBV7-2 to TRBJ2-5; D is perhaps TRBD1 (5 bases). V was shortened by 0 bases and J by 5 bases, with 19 bases between the two germline ends. The CDR3 covers 17 residues. Germline CDR1 reads SGHTA; CDR2 reads FQGNSA. CDR3 protein: CASSLAYRTPDSETQYF. In nucleotides, the CDR3 is TGTGCCAGCAGCTTAGCTTACCGGACACCGGATTCGGAGACCCAGTACTTC.

This clone was counted a few times. The J gene is TRBJ2-1, the V gene TRBV19, with a weak D call TRBD1 (5 bases). Trimming stripped 8 bases from V and 0 bases from J, with 14 bases between. The CDR3 length is 15 residues. Germline CDR1 LNHDA, CDR2 SQIVND (reference sequence). CDR3 sequence reads: CASVSTGRSYNEQFF. For the CDR3, the DNA is TGTGCCAGTGTTTCCACAGGACGCTCCTACAATGAGCAGTTCTTC.

This chain joins TRBV30 and TRBJ2-6; D is undetermined. The germline V gene has CDR1 GTSNPN and CDR2 SVGIG (reference sequence). The CDR3 extends over 14 amino acids. The V and J ends lost 6 bases and 0 bases respectively, with 9 bases between them. The CDR3 nucleotides read TGTGCCTGCCAATGGGCCTCTGGGGCCAACGTCCTGACTTTC. Translation: CACQWASGANVLTF.

This clone has just a few counts. The V gene is TRBV10-3, the J gene TRBJ1-5; 11 nucleotides align to TRBD1. The CDR3 runs 15 residues. V was pared by 4 bases and J by 7 bases, with 6 bases of the junction left unmatched. Germline lookup yields CDR1 ENHRY and CDR2 SYGVKD. In DNA form, the CDR3 reads TGTGCCATCAGTGGGGAGGGACAGGGGGGACAGCCCCAGCATTTT. It codes for CAISGEGQGGQPQHF.

This clone appeared a few times. This chain uses TRBV7-2 with TRBJ2-1; 13 nucleotides match TRBD2. Germline CDR1 is SGHTA and CDR2 is FQGNSA. This CDR3 has 14 amino acids. J was trimmed by 10 bases and V by 5 bases; bases with no gene match: 5. CDR3 residues: CASSPGLAGREQFF. CDR3 DNA: TGTGCCAGCAGCCCGGGACTAGCGGGGAGAGAGCAGTTCTTC.

This clone was found a few times. The genes are TRBV7-2 and TRBJ1-1; possible D gene TRBD1, 6 bases. The CDR3 has 16 amino acids. Germline CDR1 reads SGHTA; CDR2 reads FQGNSA. V gave up 2 bases and J gave up 1 base, with 14 bases separating them. The CDR3 sequence is CASSLWSPGQNTEAFF. For the CDR3, the DNA is TGTGCCAGCAGCTTATGGTCTCCGGGACAGAACACTGAAGCTTTCTTT.

The genes are TRBV27 and TRBJ2-3; a weak D match, TRBD1 (5 bases). Trimming removed 5 bases at V and 3 bases at J, with 15 bases between. Germline V gene lookup returns CDR1 MNHEY and CDR2 SMNVEV (reference sequence). The CDR3 is made up of 15 amino acids. This chain's CDR3 is CASSPREGRTDTQYF. CDR3 nucleotides: TGTGCCAGCAGTCCCAGGGAAGGTCGGACAGATACGCAGTATTTT.

This chain connects TRBV7-2 to TRBJ2-5; tentatively, D is TRBD2 (5 bases). The CDR3 covers 14 residues. The V gene's germline CDR1 is SGHTA and CDR2 FQGNSA. The ends were cut back, 1 base at V and 7 bases at J, with 13 bases in the middle. The CDR3 sequence: CASSLGSREGTQYF. CDR3 DNA sequence: TGTGCCAGCAGCTTAGGGTCTCGGGAAGGGACCCAGTACTTC.

The chain carries TRBV6-5 and TRBJ1-6, with D hard to call. In germline, CDR1 is MNHEY, CDR2 SVGAGI. The CDR3 runs to 16 residues. Between the trimmed V and J ends, which lost 0 bases and 4 bases, there was a span of 10 bases. The CDR3 spells CASSYSRSRYNSPLHF. For the CDR3, the DNA is TGTGCCAGCAGTTACTCCCGGAGCCGTTATAATTCACCCCTCCACTTT.